These 8 T cell receptor beta chains came from one sample sequenced in a study of cytomegalovirus exposure and HLA in healthy donors. 13 Jbeta primers and 60 Vbeta primers were used for the PCR. Assay used: immunoSEQ multiplex PCR; TCRdb lists only in-frame clones, some missing. The repertoire consists of over 150,000 clones, with over 65% occurring once and the leading ten covering approximately 0.092%. The source material was PBMCs. These receptors originate from a boy younger than 10 in good health and CMV-seronegative.

This rearrangement joins TRBV7-2 to TRBJ2-1, with TRBD2 matching over 7 bases. The V gene end was trimmed by 4 bases and the J gene end by 5 bases; junction bases not matched to a gene: 5. This CDR3 contains 14 residues. Germline CDR1 reads SGHTA; CDR2 reads FQGNSA. CDR3 sequence: CASSSGGRHNEQFF. In nucleotides, the CDR3 is TGTGCCAGCAGCTCCGGCGGGAGACACAATGAGCAGTTCTTC.

The CDR3 coding sequence is TGTGCCAGCAGTGTACTCCTGGGCAGGGTGGGCGAGCAGTACTTC. Protein: CASSVLLGRVGEQYF. This chain uses TRBV2 with TRBJ2-7, with D tentatively TRBD1 (5 bases). The V gene's germline CDR1 is SNHLY and CDR2 FYNNEI. V gave up 4 bases and J gave up 6 bases, with 19 bases separating them. The CDR3 consists of 15 residues.

This chain's CDR3 is CAISVGSENQPQHF. The DNA of the CDR3 is TGTGCCATCAGTGTCGGGTCGGAAAATCAGCCCCAGCATTTT. V usage is TRBV10-3 and J usage is TRBJ1-5, with D unclear. Germline assignment: CDR1 ENHRY and CDR2 SYGVKD. CDR3 size: 14 residues. Trimming left V 4 bases short and J 4 bases short, with 11 bases between.

V and J are TRBV7-9 and TRBJ1-5; the match to TRBD1 covers 10 bases. With V trimmed by 1 base and J by 7 bases, 1 base remained unmatched. Germline V gives CDR1 SEHNR, CDR2 FQNEAQ (reference sequence). This CDR3 is built from 14 residues. The CDR3, as DNA: TGTGCCAGCAGCTTAGGGGACAGGGGCCAGCCCCAGCATTTT. Translation gives CASSLGDRGQPQHF.

This chain connects TRBV21-1 to TRBJ2-3; TRBD2, the table's D call, lacks a check against the DNA. TRBV21-1 is recorded as a pseudogene. The CDR3 has 17 residues. CDR3 sequence: CASSKGGRGGGAKTQYF. CDR3 DNA sequence: TGTGCCAGCAGCAAAGGGGGTAGGGGCGGGGGGGCGAAAACGCAGTATTTT.

The chain is built from TRBV18 and TRBJ1-5, with D possibly matching TRBD1 (5 bases). Trimming cost V 2 bases and J 4 bases, with 15 bases left between them. There are 16 residues in the CDR3. Looked up from germline, CDR1 is KGHSH and CDR2 is LQKENI. CDR3 loop: CASSPSLSKGNQPQHF. As DNA, the CDR3 is TGTGCCAGCTCACCATCTCTCTCTAAGGGGAATCAGCCCCAGCATTTT.

The gene calls are TRBV29-1 and TRBJ2-5, with 7 bases fitting TRBD1. Germline loops: CDR1 SQVTM, CDR2 ANQGSEA. This CDR3 comprises 14 residues. V dropped 6 bases and J dropped 2; count of bases not matched to a gene: 9. The CDR3 nucleotides read TGCAGCGTCGCCCGGGACAGAGAACAAGAGACCCAGTACTTC. This sequence encodes CSVARDREQETQYF.

This chain joins TRBV27 and TRBJ1-1; 7 bases match TRBD1. Trimming at V came to 1 base and at J to 10 bases, leaving 6 bases not matched to a gene. The CDR3 loop spans 13 amino acids. Germline V gives CDR1 MNHEY, CDR2 SMNVEV (reference sequence). CDR3 in DNA: TGTGCCAGCAGTTTATTGGCACAGGGGATAGCTTTCTTT. It codes for CASSLLAQGIAFF.